This is a list of T cell receptor beta chains from one sample in a study of T cell responses to AZD1222 COVID-19 vaccine. Only in-frame clones appear in the TCRdb table, and some are missing; sequencing was by immunoSEQ multiplex PCR. The repertoire holds 200,000 or so clones, with over 80% as singletons. The source was peripheral blood, collected on day 0 of MenACWY control vaccination. The origin of the receptors is an adult in good health. Both conserved end residues are part of each CDR3. A D gene is named only where the DNA matches it firmly. Clone size is shown for a subset of rows, as once, few, many or a class of expanded clone.

D | J | size | V | CDR3 | DNA
NA | TRBJ1-2 | NA | TRBV18 | CASSPPLTRRNYTF | TGTGCCAGCTCACCACCGCTGACAAGGCGGAACTACACCTTC
NA | TRBJ1-1 | NA | TRBV7-9 | CASSFLVGTEAFF | TGTGCCAGCAGCTTCCTTGTGGGCACTGAAGCTTTCTTT
NA | TRBJ2-5 | NA | TRBV2 | CASSGGSGETQYF | TGTGCCAGCAGTGGCGGAAGCGGAGAGACCCAGTACTTC
NA | TRBJ2-5 | NA | TRBV20-1 | CSASPGTTGETQYF | TGCAGTGCTAGTCCCGGGACCACCGGGGAGACCCAGTACTTC
NA | TRBJ1-1 | once | TRBV6-2/TRBV6-3 | CASSLMGTPTYTEAFF | TGTGCCAGCAGTTTAATGGGGACCCCGACCTACACTGAAGCTTTCTTT
NA | TRBJ2-5 | once | TRBV20-1 | CSASSRLVETQYF | TGCAGTGCTAGTTCGCGGCTAGTTGAGACCCAGTACTTC
NA | TRBJ2-2 | once | TRBV10-3 | CAISESKGAAAAGELFF | TGTGCCATCAGTGAGTCGAAGGGTGCCGCGGCGGCCGGGGAGCTGTTTTTT
NA | TRBJ1-5 | NA | TRBV5-6 | CASSRNGVPDQPQHF | TGTGCCAGCAGCCGCAATGGGGTCCCTGATCAGCCCCAGCATTTT
NA | TRBJ2-7 | NA | TRBV4-1 | CASSQEDSYEQYF | TGCGCCAGCAGCCAAGAGGACAGCTACGAGCAGTACTTC
NA | TRBJ2-7 | NA | TRBV12-3/TRBV12-4 | CASRATESYEQYF | TGTGCCAGCAGGGCCACTGAGAGTTACGAGCAGTACTTC
TRBD2 | TRBJ2-3 | NA | TRBV9 | CASSGYRDYGTDTQYF | TGTGCCAGCAGCGGTTACCGGGACTACGGCACAGATACGCAGTATTTT
TRBD1 | TRBJ2-6 | NA | TRBV4-3 | CASSQTPGQGLGGANVLTF | TGCGCCAGCAGCCAAACGCCGGGACAGGGGTTAGGGGGGGCCAACGTCCTGACTTTC
NA | TRBJ1-2 | NA | TRBV12-3/TRBV12-4 | CASSNDRRYGYTF | TGTGCCAGCAGTAACGACAGACGCTATGGCTACACCTTC
NA | TRBJ2-7 | NA | TRBV4-1 | CASSQAGGPYEQYF | TGCGCCAGCAGCCAAGCCGGGGGGCCCTACGAGCAGTACTTC
TRBD2 | TRBJ2-1 | NA | TRBV7-3 | CASSLGTSGNEQFF | TGTGCCAGCAGCTTAGGGACTAGCGGCAATGAGCAGTTCTTC
NA | TRBJ1-6 | few | TRBV27 | CASSKGVLSSPLHF | TGTGCCAGCAGTAAAGGTGTTCTAAGTTCACCCCTCCACTTT
TRBD1 | TRBJ1-2 | NA | TRBV5-4 | CASSPTGVHGYTF | TGTGCCAGCAGCCCAACAGGGGTCCATGGCTACACCTTC
NA | TRBJ2-7 | few | TRBV27 | CATAGAVGAQRGEQYF | TGTGCCACCGCCGGAGCCGTGGGGGCGCAAAGGGGAGAGCAGTACTTC
NA | TRBJ2-5 | NA | TRBV23-1 | CASSQSNRVLQETQYF | TGCGCCAGCAGTCAATCCAATCGGGTACTCCAAGAGACCCAGTACTTC
TRBD1 | TRBJ2-2 | NA | TRBV18 | CASSPGQGATGELFF | TGTGCCAGCTCTCCAGGACAGGGGGCGACCGGGGAGCTGTTTTTT
TRBD1 | TRBJ1-2 | NA | TRBV6-6 | CASSYLGTDYGYTF | TGTGCCAGCAGTTACCTGGGGACAGACTATGGCTACACCTTC
NA | TRBJ1-6 | NA | TRBV5-1 | CASSLSGQGRGSPLHF | TGCGCCAGCAGCTTGAGCGGGCAGGGGCGAGGTTCACCCCTCCACTTT
NA | TRBJ1-4 | NA | TRBV21-1 | CASSRLRYSRNEKLFF | TGTGCCAGCAGCAGACTTCGTTACAGTCGAAATGAAAAACTGTTTTTT
NA | TRBJ1-6 | NA | TRBV3-1/TRBV3-2 | CASSQAQALHF | TGTGCCAGCAGCCAAGCTCAGGCGCTCCACTTT
TRBD1 | TRBJ1-1 | NA | TRBV30 | CAWRGQGWNTEAFF | TGTGCCTGGAGAGGACAGGGTTGGAATACTGAAGCTTTCTTT
NA | TRBJ1-2 | NA | TRBV21-1 | CASSKGPGTGARINYGYTF | TGTGCCAGCAGCAAAGGTCCCGGGACAGGGGCGAGAATTAACTATGGCTACACCTTC
TRBD2 | TRBJ2-1 | NA | TRBV5-8 | CASSLAGGNEQFF | TGTGCCAGCTCACTAGCGGGAGGAAATGAGCAGTTCTTC
NA | TRBJ2-7 | NA | TRBV4-2 | CASSQFNEIKQYF | TGTGCCAGCAGCCAATTCAACGAAATCAAGCAGTACTTC
NA | TRBJ1-1 | NA | TRBV29-1 | CSVTPGPNTEAFF | TGCAGCGTTACCCCTGGGCCTAACACTGAAGCTTTCTTT
NA | TRBJ1-6 | NA | TRBV19 | CASSKGQRSYNSPLHF | TGTGCCAGTAGCAAAGGACAGCGCTCCTATAATTCACCCCTCCACTTT
TRBD1 | TRBJ1-1 | NA | TRBV7-8 | CASSLSGTAQAFF | TGTGCCAGCAGCTTAAGTGGGACAGCCCAAGCTTTCTTT
TRBD2 | TRBJ2-5 | NA | TRBV19 | CASSRGGLRQETQYF | TGTGCCAGTAGTCGGGGGGGCCTTCGCCAAGAGACCCAGTACTTC
NA | TRBJ2-3 | NA | TRBV25-1 | CASSGSDYRTDTQYF | TGTGCCAGCAGTGGATCGGACTACCGCACAGATACGCAGTATTTT
NA | TRBJ2-7 | NA | TRBV27 | CASSLLGEEQYF | TGTGCCAGCAGTTTATTAGGGGAGGAGCAGTACTTC
NA | TRBJ2-7 | once | TRBV19 | CASSIIGYEQYF | TGTGCCAGTAGTATAATAGGCTACGAGCAGTACTTC
NA | TRBJ2-2 | once | TRBV5-1 | CASSWTALGDTGELFF | TGCGCCAGCAGCTGGACGGCGTTAGGGGACACCGGGGAGCTGTTTTTT
NA | TRBJ1-1 | NA | TRBV29-1 | CSVLSSRTNTEAFF | TGCAGCGTCCTGAGTTCTAGGACGAACACTGAAGCTTTCTTT
NA | TRBJ1-5 | NA | TRBV19 | CATSKVQSTHWPQHF | TGTGCCACCTCGAAGGTACAATCGACTCATTGGCCCCAGCATTTT